This T cell receptor beta chain was documented in a study of OX40 agonist ivuxolimab in advanced cancers. Study-level background: Eligibility admitted prior anti-PD-1, anti-PD-L1 or anti-CTLA-4 therapy; 35% to 40% had some.

Only in-frame clones appear in the TCRdb table, and some are missing; sequencing was by immunoSEQ multiplex PCR. The sample lists about 27,000 clones; around nine tenths were seen once. Study-wide findings and caveats: Average numbers of expanded clones were greater in CD8+ T cells than in CD4+.

A word on this clone: Its antigen is not identified.

With baseline, cycle 4 day 1, and cycle 7 day 1 as timepoints, blood was sampled. V was pared by 2 bases and J by 3 bases, with 16 bases between. The CDR3 loop spans 16 amino acids. CDR1 is MNHNY and CDR2 is SVGAGI in the germline V gene (reference sequence). The gene calls are TRBV6-6 and TRBJ2-5, with D perhaps TRBD1 (6 bases). The sample was CD4+ or CD8+ T cells sorted from blood, taken in a trial of the OX40 agonist ivuxolimab. The source is an adult with an advanced solid tumor such as melanoma, head and neck, liver or kidney cancer. CDR3 amino acids: CASSYARGPREETQYF. The DNA for the CDR3 is TGTGCCAGCAGTTACGCCAGGGGTCCAAGGGAAGAGACCCAGTACTTC.